This TCR beta chain was profiled in a study of control samples from healthy donors and cancer patients. Data came from immunoSEQ multiplex PCR; TCRdb stores just in-frame clones and leaves some out. The data contain over 40,000 clones, 85% to 90% of them singletons. CDR3 length: 12 amino acids. Trimming took off 8 bases at V and 2 bases at J, with 9 bases between the two ends. Germline V gives CDR1 MNHEY, CDR2 SVGAGI. Sequencing was done on a sample of PBMCs. The V and J genes are TRBV6-5 and TRBJ2-5, with D tentatively TRBD1 (6 bases). The receptor was derived from a man in his forties or fifties with head and neck cancer. The CDR3 region has the DNA TGTGCCAGCTGGGGGCAGCAAGAGACCCAGTACTTC. It yields the protein CASWGQQETQYF.